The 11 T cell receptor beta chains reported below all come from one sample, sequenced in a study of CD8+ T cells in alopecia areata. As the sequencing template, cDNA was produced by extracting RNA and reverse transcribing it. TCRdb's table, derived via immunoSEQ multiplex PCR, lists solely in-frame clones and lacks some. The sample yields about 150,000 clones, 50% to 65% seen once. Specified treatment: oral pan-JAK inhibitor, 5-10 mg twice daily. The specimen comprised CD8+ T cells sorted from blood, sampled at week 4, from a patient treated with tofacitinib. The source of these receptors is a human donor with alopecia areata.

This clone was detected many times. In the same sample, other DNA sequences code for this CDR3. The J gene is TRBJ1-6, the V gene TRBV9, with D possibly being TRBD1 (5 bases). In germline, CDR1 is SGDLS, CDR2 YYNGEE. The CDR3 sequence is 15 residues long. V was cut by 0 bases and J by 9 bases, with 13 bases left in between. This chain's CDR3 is CASSVATGSGSPLHF. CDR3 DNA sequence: TGTGCCAGCAGCGTAGCAACAGGCTCTGGTTCACCCCTCCACTTT.

This chain's CDR3 is CASSPSASRETQYF. In DNA, the CDR3 is TGTGCCAGCAGCCCGTCGGCAAGCAGAGAGACCCAGTACTTC. The rearrangement links TRBV7-9 to TRBJ2-5; D is ambiguous. The CDR3 totals 14 residues. The germline gives CDR1 SEHNR, CDR2 FQNEAQ (reference sequence). V was trimmed by 5 bases and J by 4 bases, leaving 14 bases between them. Together with reference TRBV7-9 and TRBJ2-5, the CDR3 gives the full variable domain: DTGVSQNPRHKITKRGQNVTFRCDPISEHNRLYWYRQTLGQGPEFLTYFQNEAQLEKSRLLSDRFSAERPKGSFSTLEIQRTEQGDSAMYLCASSPSASRETQYFGPGTRLLVL.

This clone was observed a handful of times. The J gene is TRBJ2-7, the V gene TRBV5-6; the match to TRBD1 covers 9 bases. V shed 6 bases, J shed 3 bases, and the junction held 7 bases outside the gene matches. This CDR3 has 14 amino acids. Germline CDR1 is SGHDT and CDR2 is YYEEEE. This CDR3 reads CASTHRGQDYEQYF. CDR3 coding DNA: TGTGCCAGCACCCACAGGGGGCAGGACTACGAGCAGTACTTC.

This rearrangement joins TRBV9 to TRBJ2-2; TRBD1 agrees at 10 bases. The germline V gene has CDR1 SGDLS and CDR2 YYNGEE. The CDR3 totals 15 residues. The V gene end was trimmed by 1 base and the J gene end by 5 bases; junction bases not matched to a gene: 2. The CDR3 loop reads CASSVRTGGTGELFF. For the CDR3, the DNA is TGTGCCAGCAGCGTAAGGACAGGGGGGACCGGGGAGCTGTTTTTT.

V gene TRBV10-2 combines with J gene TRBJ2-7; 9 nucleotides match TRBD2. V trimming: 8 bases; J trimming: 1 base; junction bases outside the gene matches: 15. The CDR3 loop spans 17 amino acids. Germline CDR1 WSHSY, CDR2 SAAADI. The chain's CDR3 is CASGRRAGGHPSYEQYF. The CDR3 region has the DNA TGCGCCAGCGGGAGGAGAGCGGGGGGCCACCCTTCCTACGAGCAGTACTTC.

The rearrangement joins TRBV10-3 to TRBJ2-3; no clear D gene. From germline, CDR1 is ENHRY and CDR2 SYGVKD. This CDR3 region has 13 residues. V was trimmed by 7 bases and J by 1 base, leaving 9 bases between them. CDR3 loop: CAITEVGTDTQYF. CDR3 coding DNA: TGTGCCATCACCGAGGTGGGCACAGATACGCAGTATTTT.

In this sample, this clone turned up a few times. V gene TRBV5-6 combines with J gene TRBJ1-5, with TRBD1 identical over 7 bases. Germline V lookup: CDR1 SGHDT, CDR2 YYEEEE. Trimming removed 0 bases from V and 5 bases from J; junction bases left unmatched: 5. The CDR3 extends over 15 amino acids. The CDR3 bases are TGTGCCAGCAGCTTGGTGAGGGGGCGGGATCAGCCCCAGCATTTT. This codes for CASSLVRGRDQPQHF.

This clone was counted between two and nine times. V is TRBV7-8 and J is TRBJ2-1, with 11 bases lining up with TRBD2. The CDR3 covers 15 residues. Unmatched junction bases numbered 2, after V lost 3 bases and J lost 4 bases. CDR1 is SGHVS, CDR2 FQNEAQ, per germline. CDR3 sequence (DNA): TGTGCCAGCAGCTTGGGACTAGCGGAGTACAATGAGCAGTTCTTC. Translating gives CASSLGLAEYNEQFF. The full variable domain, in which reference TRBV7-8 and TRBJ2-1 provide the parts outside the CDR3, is GAGVSQSPRYKVAKRGQDVALRCDPISGHVSLFWYQQALGQGPEFLTYFQNEAQLDKSGLPSDRFFAERPEGSVSTLKIQRTQQEDSAVYLCASSLGLAEYNEQFFGPGTRLTVL.

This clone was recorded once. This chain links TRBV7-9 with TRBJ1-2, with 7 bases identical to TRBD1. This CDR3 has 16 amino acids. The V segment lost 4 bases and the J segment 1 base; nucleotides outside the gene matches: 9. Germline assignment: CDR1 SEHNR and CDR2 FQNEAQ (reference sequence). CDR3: CASSSGTEGFNYGYTF. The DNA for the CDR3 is TGTGCCAGCAGCTCGGGGACAGAAGGCTTTAACTATGGCTACACCTTC. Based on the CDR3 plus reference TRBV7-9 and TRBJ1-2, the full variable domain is DTGVSQNPRHKITKRGQNVTFRCDPISEHNRLYWYRQTLGQGPEFLTYFQNEAQLEKSRLLSDRFSAERPKGSFSTLEIQRTEQGDSAMYLCASSSGTEGFNYGYTFGSGTRLTVV.

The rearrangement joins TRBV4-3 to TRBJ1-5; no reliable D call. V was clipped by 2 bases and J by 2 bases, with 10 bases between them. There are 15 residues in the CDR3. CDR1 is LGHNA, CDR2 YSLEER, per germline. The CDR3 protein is CASSQSGGGNQPQHF. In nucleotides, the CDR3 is TGCGCCAGCAGCCAAAGCGGTGGCGGCAATCAGCCCCAGCATTTT.

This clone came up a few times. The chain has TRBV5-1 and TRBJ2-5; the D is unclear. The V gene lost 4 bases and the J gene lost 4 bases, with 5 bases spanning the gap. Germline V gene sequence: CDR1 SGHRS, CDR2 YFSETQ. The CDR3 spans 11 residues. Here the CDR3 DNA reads TGCGCCAGCAGCCTTCCAGAGACCCAGTACTTC. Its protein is CASSLPETQYF. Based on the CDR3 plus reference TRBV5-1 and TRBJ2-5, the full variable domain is KAGVTQTPRYLIKTRGQQVTLSCSPISGHRSVSWYQQTPGQGLQFLFEYFSETQRNKGNFPGRFSGRQFSNSRSEMNVSTLELGDSALYLCASSLPETQYFGPGTRLLVL.